What follows are 20 T cell receptor beta chains derived from one specimen sequenced in a study of cytomegalovirus exposure and HLA in healthy donors. Both 60 Vbeta primers and 13 Jbeta primers went into the PCR. Profiling relied on immunoSEQ multiplex PCR, and the TCRdb table lists in-frame clones only, not all of them. The data hold under 95,000 clones, with about 85% observed a single time. The sequenced sample consisted of PBMCs. Receptor source: a woman aged 40 to 55 in good health and CMV-seropositive.

This clone appeared once. V usage is TRBV7-2 and J usage is TRBJ1-2, with 7 bases identical to TRBD1. The germline gives CDR1 SGHTA, CDR2 FQGNSA. CDR3 length: 12 residues. J was trimmed by 8 bases and V by 1 base; bases with no gene match: 1. The CDR3 is CASSLGGGGYTF. The DNA for the CDR3 is TGTGCCAGCAGCTTAGGAGGGGGCGGCTACACCTTC.

This chain joins TRBV5-5 and TRBJ1-5; a possible D gene is TRBD1 (6 bases). The CDR3 sequence is 13 residues long. Germline V gives CDR1 SGHKS, CDR2 YYEKEE (reference sequence). Trimming removed 4 bases from V and 1 base from J, with 6 bases in between. CDR3: CASSGQSNQPQHF. CDR3 in DNA: TGTGCCAGCAGCGGACAGAGCAATCAGCCCCAGCATTTT.

The V and J genes are TRBV5-6 and TRBJ2-1, with 10 positions matching TRBD1. Trimming took 6 bases from V and 6 from J; bases not matched to a gene: 6. Germline V gene data show CDR1 as SGHDT and CDR2 as YYEEEE. There are 14 residues in the CDR3. The CDR3 DNA reads as TGTGCCAGCACACCGGGACAGGGGTTCAATGAGCAGTTCTTC. It codes for CASTPGQGFNEQFF.

The chain is built from TRBV6-5 and TRBJ2-7, with TRBD2 identical over 10 bases. The CDR3 totals 13 residues. The V and J ends lost 10 bases and 5 bases, in that order; junction bases with no gene match: 8. Per germline, CDR1 MNHEY and CDR2 SVGAGI. CDR3 residues: CATQAGGPHEQYF. The CDR3 DNA sequence: TGTGCCACCCAAGCGGGAGGGCCCCACGAGCAGTACTTC.

The CDR3 DNA reads TGTGCCTGGAACGGCGGGGGGGCCGGTGAGCAGTTCTTC. Residues: CAWNGGGAGEQFF. The V gene is TRBV30, the J gene TRBJ2-1; 9 nucleotides agree with TRBD2. J gave up 9 bases and V 4 bases, and 7 bases lay outside the gene matches. Germline V lookup: CDR1 GTSNPN, CDR2 SVGIG (reference sequence). The CDR3 is 13 residues long.

The chain is built from TRBV10-3 and TRBJ1-2; a weak D match, TRBD1 (6 bases). The germline V gene encodes CDR1 ENHRY and CDR2 SYGVKD. The CDR3 totals 11 residues. The V end was cut by 10 bases, the J end by 8 bases, with 14 bases between. CDR3 DNA sequence: TGTGCCACGCAGGGGTCTGGCGGCTACACCTTC. It codes for CATQGSGGYTF.

The chain recombines TRBV27 with TRBJ2-3; 10 bases are shared with TRBD2. Germline CDR1 MNHEY, CDR2 SMNVEV (reference sequence). CDR3 length equals 14 residues. The V segment lost 6 bases and the J segment 2 bases; nucleotides outside the gene matches: 2. The CDR3, as DNA: TGTGCCAGCAGACTAGCGGGGTTCACAGATACGCAGTATTTT. It yields the protein CASRLAGFTDTQYF.

V is TRBV6-1 and J is TRBJ1-5; no firm D call. The V and J ends lost 3 bases and 7 bases respectively, with 10 bases between them. Looked up from germline, CDR1 is MNHNS and CDR2 is SASEGT. The CDR3 runs to 13 residues. CDR3 protein: CASSDEVWQPQHF. For the CDR3, the DNA is TGTGCCAGCAGTGACGAGGTTTGGCAGCCCCAGCATTTT.

This clone was counted a single time. The chain is built from TRBV5-1 and TRBJ1-2, with 8 nucleotides matching TRBD1. Germline values: CDR1 SGHRS, CDR2 YFSETQ. The CDR3 has 14 residues. Unmatched junction bases numbered 7, after V lost 1 base and J lost 8 bases. The CDR3 sequence is CASSLYRGELGYTF. The CDR3 nucleotides read TGCGCCAGCAGCTTGTACAGGGGGGAATTGGGCTACACCTTC.

The rearrangement links TRBV5-1 to TRBJ1-3; D ambiguous. This CDR3 comprises 14 residues. Trimming shortened V by 1 base and J by 0 bases, and 5 bases separated the two germline ends. Germline CDR1 SGHRS, CDR2 YFSETQ. The CDR3 protein is CASSLQASGNTIYF. In nucleotides, the CDR3 is TGCGCCAGCAGCTTGCAAGCCTCTGGAAACACCATATATTTT.

This clone came up once. The V and J genes are TRBV7-2 and TRBJ2-3; 11 nucleotides line up with TRBD1. Germline V gene sequence: CDR1 SGHTA, CDR2 FQGNSA. The CDR3 is made up of 15 amino acids. The trim removed 5 bases at V and 4 bases at J, leaving 5 bases unmatched. The chain's CDR3 is CASSTGTGGSDTQYF. CDR3 DNA: TGTGCCAGCAGCACCGGGACAGGGGGATCAGATACGCAGTATTTT.

The J gene is TRBJ1-2, the V gene TRBV5-8, with 9 bases that match TRBD1. The germline gives CDR1 SGHTS, CDR2 YDEGEE. V was clipped by 4 bases and J by 8 bases; unmatched bases: 12. This CDR3 comprises 15 residues. CDR3 nucleotides: TGTGCCAGCAGCCCTGGACAGGGGCCGACGCGGGGCTACACCTTC. Translation: CASSPGQGPTRGYTF.

The rearrangement uses TRBV27 and TRBJ2-5; D not certain. The CDR3 contains 13 residues. V was trimmed by 7 bases and J by 8 bases, leaving 17 bases between them. Germline lookup yields CDR1 MNHEY and CDR2 SMNVEV (reference sequence). CDR3 residues: CASTSRPENTQYF. The CDR3 nucleotides read TGTGCCAGCACCTCCAGGCCTGAAAATACCCAGTACTTC.

CDR3 sequence (DNA): TGTGCCAGCTCACCCGCGGACGGGGGATCTGAAGCTTTCTTT. Translation gives CASSPADGGSEAFF. The chain is built from TRBV18 and TRBJ1-1, with D maybe TRBD1 (5 bases). V was cut by 3 bases and J by 6 bases, with 14 bases left in between. The CDR3 sequence is 14 residues long. Germline V gene lookup returns CDR1 KGHSH and CDR2 LQKENI.

The chain employs TRBV11-2 and TRBJ2-7, with D possibly being TRBD2 (5 bases). CDR3 length: 11 amino acids. CDR1 is SGHAT, CDR2 FQNNGV, per germline. V was shortened by 4 bases and J by 7 bases, with 8 bases between the two germline ends. The CDR3 loop is CASSSTGEQYF. The CDR3 DNA is TGTGCCAGCAGCTCTACGGGAGAGCAGTACTTC.

This clone was seen a single time. This chain joins TRBV9 and TRBJ1-2; 8 nucleotides line up with TRBD1. Losses at the gene ends were 4 bases for V and 4 bases for J; bases not matched to a gene: 9. The V gene's germline CDR1 is SGDLS and CDR2 YYNGEE. The CDR3 contains 15 residues. The CDR3, as DNA: TGTGCCAGCAGCCCCGAGACAGGGGCGGCCTATGGCTACACCTTC. Residues: CASSPETGAAYGYTF. The complete variable domain, with remaining parts taken from reference TRBV9 and TRBJ1-2, reads DSGVTQTPKHLITATGQRVTLRCSPRSGDLSVYWYQQSLDQGLQFLIQYYNGEERAKGNILERFSAQQFPDLHSELNLSSLELGDSALYFCASSPETGAAYGYTFGSGTRLTVV.

This rearrangement joins TRBV28 to TRBJ2-7; 7 nucleotides match TRBD1. Germline values: CDR1 MDHEN, CDR2 SYDVKM. CDR3 length: 13 amino acids. J lost 7 bases, V lost 10 bases, and 13 bases had no gene match. CDR3 protein: CATVPGQSREQYF. Written as DNA, the CDR3 is TGTGCCACCGTCCCGGGACAGAGTCGAGAGCAGTACTTC.

This chain uses TRBV30 with TRBJ2-7; 8 nucleotides line up with TRBD1. With V trimmed by 2 bases and J by 8 bases, 8 bases remained unmatched. The germline V gene encodes CDR1 GTSNPN and CDR2 SVGIG (reference sequence). The CDR3 totals 13 residues. The CDR3 DNA is TGTGCCTGGAGTCCCGACAGGGGTGTGCAGCAGTACTTC. Protein product: CAWSPDRGVQQYF. Full variable domain (outside the CDR3, taken from reference TRBV30 and TRBJ2-7): SQTIHQWPATLVQPVGSPLSLECTVEGTSNPNLYWYRQAAGRGLQLLFYSVGIGQISSEVPQNLSASRPQDRQFILSSKKLLLSDSGFYLCAWSPDRGVQQYFGPGTRLTVT.

This chain uses TRBV27 with TRBJ2-1; 7 nucleotides agree with TRBD2. The CDR3 totals 17 residues. Germline V gene data show CDR1 as MNHEY and CDR2 as SMNVEV (reference sequence). The ends lost 0 bases at V and 0 bases at J; junction bases unmatched: 5. Here the CDR3 DNA reads TGTGCCAGCAGTTTATCTGCGGGCGGGGGCTCCTACAATGAGCAGTTCTTC. This codes for CASSLSAGGGSYNEQFF.

This clone appeared a few times. The genes are TRBV19 and TRBJ1-1, with a weak D call TRBD1 (6 bases). CDR3 length equals 15 residues. Looked up from germline, CDR1 is LNHDA and CDR2 is SQIVND (reference sequence). V shed 5 bases and J shed 5 bases, with 18 bases lying between them. CDR3 protein: CASSREPRGGTEAFF. The CDR3 DNA is TGTGCCAGTAGTCGCGAACCCAGGGGTGGGACTGAAGCTTTCTTT.